These 32 T cell receptor beta chains originate from one sample sequenced in a study of cytomegalovirus exposure and HLA in healthy donors. PCR employed 60 Vbeta and 13 Jbeta primers. Repertoires were generated with immunoSEQ multiplex PCR, while TCRdb's copy carries only in-frame clones and drops some. In the table there are around 96,000 clones, around 82% of which are singletons. The sample was PBMCs. The receptors here all came from a man aged 18 to 29 in good health and CMV-seronegative.

V usage is TRBV2 and J usage is TRBJ2-2; D not certain. The V gene's germline CDR1 is SNHLY and CDR2 FYNNEI. Trimming removed 4 bases from V and 4 bases from J, with 7 bases in between. The CDR3 is 13 amino acids. The CDR3 DNA reads TGTGCCAGCAGTGTTGAGGTCACCGGGGAGCTGTTTTTT. It yields the protein CASSVEVTGELFF. The full variable domain, rest sourced from reference TRBV2 and TRBJ2-2, is EPEVTQTPSHQVTQMGQEVILRCVPISNHLYFYWYRQILGQKVEFLVSFYNNEISEKSEIFDDQFSVERPDGSNFTLKIRSTKLEDSAMYFCASSVEVTGELFFGEGSRLTVL.

The rearrangement links TRBV15 to TRBJ1-1, with D maybe TRBD1 (6 bases). Germline CDR1 LNHNV, CDR2 YYDKDF (reference sequence). There are 15 residues in the CDR3. Trimming left V 1 base short and J 0 bases short, with 9 bases between. CDR3 loop: CATSRGGGMNTEAFF. DNA of the CDR3: TGTGCCACCAGCAGAGGCGGGGGCATGAACACTGAAGCTTTCTTT.

This clone was seen more than once but under ten times. V usage is TRBV11-2 and J usage is TRBJ2-1, with a weak D call TRBD1 (5 bases). The V end was cut by 4 bases, the J end by 2 bases, with 18 bases between. This CDR3 is built from 17 residues. Per the germline V gene, CDR1 is SGHAT and CDR2 is FQNNGV. CDR3 sequence: CASSSPKGAPTYNEQFF. CDR3 in DNA: TGTGCCAGCAGCTCACCGAAAGGGGCCCCCACCTACAATGAGCAGTTCTTC. Full variable domain (remainder filled in from reference TRBV11-2 and TRBJ2-1): EAGVAQSPRYKIIEKRQSVAFWCNPISGHATLYWYQQILGQGPKLLIQFQNNGVVDDSQLPKDRFSAERLKGVDSTLKIQPAKLEDSAVYLCASSSPKGAPTYNEQFFGPGTRLTVL.

DNA of the CDR3: TGCGCCAGCAGCCGCACGGGGAGTGGCATGAACACTGAAGCTTTCTTT. Encoded protein: CASSRTGSGMNTEAFF. The V and J genes are TRBV4-1 and TRBJ1-1; D call uncertain. This CDR3 comprises 16 residues. The V end was cut by 4 bases, the J end by 0 bases, with 15 bases between. From germline, CDR1 is MGHRA and CDR2 YSYEKL.

This rearrangement joins TRBV10-3 to TRBJ1-2, with 7 bases fitting TRBD1. V lost 9 bases and J lost 4; bases outside the gene matches: 11. The CDR3 is 14 residues long. Germline V lookup: CDR1 ENHRY, CDR2 SYGVKD. In nucleotides, the CDR3 is TGTGCCATTACTTCGAGTAACAGGGGCTATGGCTACACCTTC. Translated, it gives CAITSSNRGYGYTF.

The rearrangement links TRBV5-5 to TRBJ2-1; 8 nucleotides agree with TRBD2. Germline V gene data show CDR1 as SGHKS and CDR2 as YYEKEE (reference sequence). This CDR3 has 17 amino acids. V was clipped by 0 bases and J by 9 bases; unmatched bases: 14. The DNA for the CDR3 is TGTGCCAGCAGCTTGGGCGGGGGGTTGGGCTGGGGTTCTGAGCAGTTCTTC. Amino acid sequence: CASSLGGGLGWGSEQFF.

Notes on this clone: The junction does not match germline at one end; this may be a read error. The rearrangement uses TRBV7-9 and TRBJ1-3, with TRBD1 identical over 9 bases. CDR3 length: 17 residues. The germline gives CDR1 SEHNR, CDR2 FQNEAQ (reference sequence). Here the CDR3 reads CSSSLMPGQGTRNTIYF. CDR3 DNA sequence: TGTTCCAGCAGCCTCATGCCGGGACAGGGAACGCGAAACACCATATATTTT.

In this sample, this clone turned up a few times. In DNA, the CDR3 is TGTGCCAGCAGTTACGGGGACAGCCCCCCGCCCCAGTACTTC. It is translated as CASSYGDSPPPQYF. The chain links TRBV6-6 to TRBJ2-4, with 7 bases fitting TRBD1. The length of the CDR3 is 14 residues. V lost 2 bases, J lost 13 bases, and 11 bases stayed unmatched. Germline assignment: CDR1 MNHNY and CDR2 SVGAGI (reference sequence).

This clone appeared once. V gene TRBV6-1 combines with J gene TRBJ1-2; D gene ambiguous. Per germline, CDR1 MNHNS and CDR2 SASEGT. CDR3 length: 15 residues. V was trimmed by 8 bases and J by 4 bases, leaving 20 bases between them. The CDR3 region is CASQGSPTVLYGYTF. CDR3 nucleotides: TGTGCCAGCCAAGGCTCTCCCACAGTGCTCTATGGCTACACCTTC.

The chain links TRBV19 to TRBJ2-7, with 7 bases that match TRBD1. The CDR3 has 14 amino acids. With V trimmed by 5 bases and J by 5 bases, 9 bases remained unmatched. Germline V lookup: CDR1 LNHDA, CDR2 SQIVND (reference sequence). The CDR3 DNA reads TGTGCCAGTAGTCTACTAGGGACAGCTGACGAGCAGTACTTC. This sequence encodes CASSLLGTADEQYF. The full variable domain, its missing parts supplied by reference TRBV19 and TRBJ2-7, is DGGITQSPKYLFRKEGQNVTLSCEQNLNHDAMYWYRQDPGQGLRLIYYSQIVNDFQKGDIAEGYSVSREKKESFPLTVTSAQKNPTAFYLCASSLLGTADEQYFGPGTRLTVT.

V is TRBV9 and J is TRBJ1-4; 9 nucleotides align to TRBD1. The CDR3 consists of 14 residues. In germline, CDR1 is SGDLS, CDR2 YYNGEE. V lost 4 bases and J lost 5; bases outside the gene matches: 3. CDR3 amino acids: CASSLGTGNEKLFF. The CDR3 DNA reads TGTGCCAGCAGCCTCGGGACAGGGAATGAAAAACTGTTTTTT.

This chain links TRBV5-1 with TRBJ2-7; D gene unclear. V dropped 0 bases and J dropped 9 bases, with 7 bases sitting between them. CDR1 SGHRS and CDR2 YFSETQ come from the germline V gene. The CDR3 runs 11 residues. The CDR3 is CASSLDGRQYF. The CDR3 bases are TGCGCCAGCAGCTTGGATGGGCGGCAGTACTTC. The complete variable domain, with remaining parts taken from reference TRBV5-1 and TRBJ2-7, reads KAGVTQTPRYLIKTRGQQVTLSCSPISGHRSVSWYQQTPGQGLQFLFEYFSETQRNKGNFPGRFSGRQFSNSRSEMNVSTLELGDSALYLCASSLDGRQYFGPGTRLTVT.

The chain joins TRBV21-1 to TRBJ1-1; the table assigns TRBD1, which was not confirmed against the DNA. TRBV21-1 has pseudogene status. The CDR3 extends over 14 amino acids. The CDR3 DNA reads TGTGCCAGCAGCAAAGCAGGGGGACCGACTGAAGCTTTCTTT. Amino acids: CASSKAGGPTEAFF.

The chain is built from TRBV7-9 and TRBJ1-4; the D is unclear. Between the trimmed V and J ends, which lost 8 bases and 6 bases, there was a span of 13 bases. The CDR3 is 13 amino acids. CDR1 SEHNR and CDR2 FQNEAQ come from the germline V gene (reference sequence). The CDR3 region is CASRATGDEKLFF. CDR3 DNA: TGTGCCAGCCGTGCCACGGGTGATGAAAAACTGTTTTTT.

The V gene is TRBV2, the J gene TRBJ1-2; a possible D gene is TRBD1 (6 bases). Deletions cut 5 bases from V and 3 bases from J, with 16 bases between. The CDR3 extends over 15 amino acids. Germline values: CDR1 SNHLY, CDR2 FYNNEI. The CDR3 DNA follows: TGTGCCAGCAGTCCTTCAGGGGTCGTTCACTATGGCTACACCTTC. It translates to CASSPSGVVHYGYTF.

The gene calls are TRBV25-1 and TRBJ2-7; D is uncertain. Trimming left V 1 base short and J 4 bases short, with 8 bases between. This CDR3 comprises 13 residues. From germline, CDR1 is MGHDK and CDR2 SYGVNS. CDR3 protein: CASSESRVYEQYF. In DNA form, the CDR3 reads TGTGCCAGCAGTGAATCCCGGGTTTACGAGCAGTACTTC.

The chain employs TRBV27 and TRBJ1-5, with 12 nucleotides matching TRBD1. This CDR3 has 15 residues. Per germline, CDR1 MNHEY and CDR2 SMNVEV (reference sequence). Trimming removed 5 bases from V and 6 bases from J; junction bases left unmatched: 5. The chain's CDR3 is CASSLGTGGSQPQHF. Here the CDR3 DNA reads TGTGCCAGCAGTCTCGGGACAGGGGGCAGTCAGCCCCAGCATTTT.

The gene calls are TRBV28 and TRBJ1-2; TRBD1 might be the D (5 bases). Germline values: CDR1 MDHEN, CDR2 SYDVKM. The CDR3 extends over 17 amino acids. The V end was cut by 5 bases, the J end by 4 bases, with 23 bases between. CDR3: CASSGAWGGVKGYGYTF. For the CDR3, the DNA is TGTGCCAGCAGTGGGGCCTGGGGGGGGGTAAAAGGCTATGGCTACACCTTC.

The V gene is TRBV21-1, the J gene TRBJ2-3; the D call TRBD1 from the table was never checked on the DNA. TRBV21-1 is annotated as a pseudogene. CDR3 length: 14 residues. CDR3 in amino acids: CASRGTGNTDTQYF. CDR3 in DNA: TGTGCCAGCAGGGGGACAGGGAATACAGATACGCAGTATTTT.

The chain uses TRBV5-1 and TRBJ1-2; perhaps TRBD1 as D (5 bases). Germline CDR1 is SGHRS and CDR2 is YFSETQ. The CDR3 runs 12 residues. Deletions cut 2 bases from V and 7 bases from J, with 9 bases between. This chain's CDR3 is CASSFEGVGYTF. DNA of the CDR3: TGCGCCAGCAGCTTTGAAGGGGTTGGCTACACCTTC.

The chain recombines TRBV27 with TRBJ1-1; D ambiguous. The CDR3 loop spans 14 amino acids. Germline V gene lookup returns CDR1 MNHEY and CDR2 SMNVEV (reference sequence). V lost 7 bases and J lost 4, with 16 bases in between. CDR3 loop: CASTPSRGSTEAFF. As DNA, the CDR3 is TGTGCCAGCACCCCATCAAGAGGTTCCACTGAAGCTTTCTTT.

V usage is TRBV7-7 and J usage is TRBJ2-5; 7 bases are shared with TRBD1. V dropped 6 bases and J dropped 3; count of bases not matched to a gene: 10. This CDR3 comprises 15 residues. CDR1 SSHAT and CDR2 FNYEAQ come from the germline V gene (reference sequence). CDR3 DNA: TGTGCCAGCAGTAAAAAAATTGACAGGGAAGAGACCCAGTACTTC. This gives the protein CASSKKIDREETQYF.

The gene calls are TRBV5-4 and TRBJ1-1; a possible D gene is TRBD1 (5 bases). The CDR3 is 16 amino acids. The V gene lost 4 bases and the J gene lost 0 bases, with 16 bases spanning the gap. The germline CDR1 and CDR2 sequences are SGHNT and YYREEE (reference sequence). For the CDR3, the DNA is TGTGCCAGCAGCCCCGGGGGGTGGGGAATGAACACTGAAGCTTTCTTT. Protein product: CASSPGGWGMNTEAFF.

The chain employs TRBV11-2 and TRBJ1-1; weak D call: TRBD1 (6 bases). This CDR3 contains 15 residues. The V and J ends lost 1 base and 4 bases respectively, with 13 bases between them. CDR1 is SGHAT, CDR2 FQNNGV, per germline. The chain's CDR3 is CASSLAAGASTEAFF. CDR3 in DNA: TGTGCCAGCAGCTTAGCGGCGGGGGCGAGCACTGAAGCTTTCTTT. The variable domain in full, with the rest retrieved from reference TRBV11-2 and TRBJ1-1, is EAGVAQSPRYKIIEKRQSVAFWCNPISGHATLYWYQQILGQGPKLLIQFQNNGVVDDSQLPKDRFSAERLKGVDSTLKIQPAKLEDSAVYLCASSLAAGASTEAFFGQGTRLTVV.

The chain links TRBV2 to TRBJ2-7, with a tentative D call TRBD2 (5 bases). V was cut by 4 bases and J by 5 bases, with 12 bases left in between. The CDR3 has 13 residues. The germline gives CDR1 SNHLY, CDR2 FYNNEI. CDR3 residues: CASSGAGGDEQYF. In DNA form, the CDR3 reads TGTGCCAGCAGTGGGGCAGGAGGAGACGAGCAGTACTTC.

The chain joins TRBV5-1 to TRBJ1-5, with D tentatively TRBD1 (6 bases). The germline V and J ends were trimmed by 5 bases and 4 bases, with 10 bases remaining between them. Germline V gene lookup returns CDR1 SGHRS and CDR2 YFSETQ. This CDR3 has 13 residues. The CDR3 loop reads CASRGGANQPQHF. The CDR3 DNA sequence: TGCGCCAGCAGGGGGGGGGCAAATCAGCCCCAGCATTTT.

CDR3 in amino acids: CASSGQGNYGYTF. The CDR3 DNA reads TGTGCCAGCAGCGGACAGGGGAACTATGGCTACACCTTC. The chain joins TRBV2 to TRBJ1-2, with 9 bases matching TRBD1. CDR1 SNHLY and CDR2 FYNNEI come from the germline V gene. J was trimmed by 2 bases and V by 6 bases; bases with no gene match: 1. This CDR3 spans 13 amino acids.

The chain links TRBV29-1 to TRBJ2-7, with D unresolved. The CDR3 consists of 13 residues. The V gene lost 4 bases and the J gene lost 1 base, with 11 bases spanning the gap. Germline V gene lookup returns CDR1 SQVTM and CDR2 ANQGSEA. The CDR3 DNA is TGCAGCGTTGTACAGAAACTTTCCTACGAGCAGTACTTC. Protein product: CSVVQKLSYEQYF.

This sequence joins TRBV7-9 and TRBJ2-7; TRBD2 matches 7 bases. Germline CDR1 and CDR2: SEHNR and FQNEAQ (reference sequence). The ends lost 2 bases at V and 7 bases at J; junction bases unmatched: 8. CDR3 length: 14 amino acids. The CDR3 DNA reads TGTGCCAGCAGCTTATTAGCGGGCGGTGGTGAGCAGTACTTC. Amino acids: CASSLLAGGGEQYF.

V usage is TRBV5-6 and J usage is TRBJ1-1; possible D gene TRBD1, 6 bases. The CDR3 extends over 16 amino acids. CDR1 is SGHDT, CDR2 YYEEEE, per germline. V lost 4 bases to trimming and J lost 5 bases, with 21 bases between them. DNA for the CDR3: TGTGCCAGCAGCCCGGGACGGGGGGCGGTCTGGACTGAAGCTTTCTTT. Translated: CASSPGRGAVWTEAFF.

The J gene is TRBJ2-2, the V gene TRBV19, with 10 bases matching TRBD1. V was pared by 7 bases and J by 5 bases, with 7 bases of the junction left unmatched. CDR1 is LNHDA and CDR2 is SQIVND in the germline V gene (reference sequence). This CDR3 has 15 amino acids. The CDR3 nucleotides are TGTGCCAGTAAAGTAGGGGACAGGGGAACCGGGGAGCTGTTTTTT. It yields the protein CASKVGDRGTGELFF.

The chain joins TRBV7-8 to TRBJ1-3; D remains unclear. The length of the CDR3 is 15 residues. Germline V lookup: CDR1 SGHVS, CDR2 FQNEAQ. V gave up 5 bases and J gave up 0 bases, with 11 bases separating them. The DNA for the CDR3 is TGTGCCAGCAGCCGCATGGAGAGCTCTGGAAACACCATATATTTT. It specifies CASSRMESSGNTIYF.